Following are 30 T cell receptor beta chains from one sample sequenced in a study of shared clonotypes between healthy human individuals. The method was immunoSEQ multiplex PCR; TCRdb's version includes in-frame clones alone and lacks a portion of them. Of about 110,000 clones in the sample, about 63% were seen once. The sequenced sample was memory CD8+ T cells sorted from blood. Regarding subset: CD45RO+ cells pooled with CCR7-negative TemRA cells. These TCRs come from a woman aged 25 to 39 in good health.

The V and J genes are TRBV25-1 and TRBJ1-4; D may be TRBD1 (6 bases). Trimming pared 2 bases from V and 4 bases from J, leaving 14 bases between. The length of the CDR3 is 16 residues. Germline V gene data show CDR1 as MGHDK and CDR2 as SYGVNS. In DNA form, the CDR3 reads TGTGCCAGCAGTGAAAGGCCGACAGGCTTTAATGAAAAACTGTTTTTT. Protein: CASSERPTGFNEKLFF.

This clone was seen only once. V and J are TRBV7-9 and TRBJ2-1; D not resolved. The V gene lost 1 base and the J gene lost 11 bases, with 21 bases spanning the gap. This CDR3 comprises 16 residues. The germline gives CDR1 SEHNR, CDR2 FQNEAQ (reference sequence). The DNA for the CDR3 is TGTGCCAGCAGCTTAGACACAGCTGCGTCCACCCACCAGCAGTTCTTC. This gives the protein CASSLDTAASTHQQFF.

V usage is TRBV4-1 and J usage is TRBJ2-1; D might be TRBD2 (5 bases). The CDR3 sequence is 12 residues long. Trimming took off 4 bases at V and 6 bases at J, with 7 bases between the two ends. Germline CDR1 MGHRA, CDR2 YSYEKL. The CDR3 region is CASSRTSNEQFF. CDR3 bases: TGCGCCAGCAGCCGTACTAGCAATGAGCAGTTCTTC.

The chain joins TRBV9 to TRBJ2-3; D unclear. Germline V gene lookup returns CDR1 SGDLS and CDR2 YYNGEE. The CDR3 covers 13 residues. With 0 bases removed from V and 3 bases from J, the gap between germline ends came to 5 bases. Here the CDR3 DNA reads TGTGCCAGCAGCGTAGGCGGAACAGATACGCAGTATTTT. Residues: CASSVGGTDTQYF.

J is TRBJ2-1 and V is TRBV25-1, with a tentative D call TRBD2 (6 bases). V shed 6 bases and J shed 3 bases, with 15 bases lying between them. The CDR3 has 15 residues. Looked up from germline, CDR1 is MGHDK and CDR2 is SYGVNS. CDR3 coding DNA: TGTGCCAGCAGGGAAAGGGGAGGAGGCTACAATGAGCAGTTCTTC. It specifies CASRERGGGYNEQFF.

The chain uses TRBV2 and TRBJ1-1; a weak D match, TRBD1 (5 bases). Trimming took off 4 bases at V and 3 bases at J, with 12 bases between the two ends. The germline V gene has CDR1 SNHLY and CDR2 FYNNEI. The length of the CDR3 is 14 residues. In DNA, the CDR3 is TGTGCCAGCAGTGGGACAAGAGTCGACACTGAAGCTTTCTTT. Translating it yields CASSGTRVDTEAFF. The full variable domain, completed using reference TRBV2 and TRBJ1-1, is EPEVTQTPSHQVTQMGQEVILRCVPISNHLYFYWYRQILGQKVEFLVSFYNNEISEKSEIFDDQFSVERPDGSNFTLKIRSTKLEDSAMYFCASSGTRVDTEAFFGQGTRLTVV.

About this clone: At one end, the junction sequence differs from germline, possibly due to a read error. The chain uses TRBV11-2 and TRBJ2-7; 8 positions match TRBD1. Germline V CDR1 and CDR2: SGHAT, FQNNGV. The CDR3 is 14 amino acids. The CDR3 spells CAISPGQESHEQYF. The CDR3, as DNA: TGTGCCATCAGCCCGGGACAGGAGAGCCACGAGCAGTACTTC. Full variable domain (rest looked up from reference TRBV11-2 and TRBJ2-7): EAGVAQSPRYKIIEKRQSVAFWCNPISGHATLYWYQQILGQGPKLLIQFQNNGVVDDSQLPKDRFSAERLKGVDSTLKIQPAKLEDSAVYLCAISPGQESHEQYFGPGTRLTVT.

The gene calls are TRBV19 and TRBJ2-7; 9 bases are a match to TRBD2. The germline gives CDR1 LNHDA, CDR2 SQIVND (reference sequence). J was trimmed by 3 bases and V by 6 bases; bases with no gene match: 9. The CDR3 extends over 15 amino acids. The CDR3 DNA sequence: TGTGCCAGTAGCCAACGACTAGCGGATTACTACGAGCAGTACTTC. This gives the protein CASSQRLADYYEQYF.

The chain recombines TRBV19 with TRBJ2-1; 10 bases line up with TRBD2. CDR3 length: 16 residues. The germline V gene encodes CDR1 LNHDA and CDR2 SQIVND (reference sequence). The V gene end was trimmed by 2 bases and the J gene end by 5 bases; junction bases not matched to a gene: 6. In DNA form, the CDR3 reads TGTGCCAGTAGTATAACCCAACTAGCGGGGCACAATGAGCAGTTCTTC. Encoded protein: CASSITQLAGHNEQFF.

The chain has TRBV2 and TRBJ2-3; D is unresolved. Germline CDR1 and CDR2: SNHLY and FYNNEI. The CDR3 consists of 11 residues. The V gene lost 3 bases and the J gene lost 6 bases, with 4 bases spanning the gap. CDR3 residues: CASSEGDTQYF. The CDR3 DNA follows: TGTGCCAGCAGTGAGGGGGATACGCAGTATTTT.

The V and J genes are TRBV4-1 and TRBJ2-7, with D possibly being TRBD1 (5 bases). Trimming stripped 1 base from V and 0 bases from J, with 10 bases between. The CDR3 covers 15 residues. The V gene's germline CDR1 is MGHRA and CDR2 YSYEKL. The CDR3 region has the DNA TGCGCCAGCAGCCAAGTACAGGCAGACTCCTACGAGCAGTACTTC. Protein: CASSQVQADSYEQYF.

The chain uses TRBV25-1 and TRBJ1-1; the D is unclear. CDR1 and CDR2 (germline): MGHDK, SYGVNS. Trimming removed 2 bases at V and 4 bases at J, with 8 bases between. This CDR3 has 13 residues. The CDR3 loop is CASSEAPTTEAFF. CDR3 in DNA: TGTGCCAGCAGTGAAGCTCCGACCACTGAAGCTTTCTTT. The full variable domain, its missing parts supplied by reference TRBV25-1 and TRBJ1-1, is EADIYQTPRYLVIGTGKKITLECSQTMGHDKMYWYQQDPGMELHLIHYSYGVNSTEKGDLSSESTVSRIRTEHFPLTLESARPSHTSQYLCASSEAPTTEAFFGQGTRLTVV.

This clone came up many times. This chain joins TRBV27 and TRBJ2-7, with D possibly being TRBD2 (6 bases). Germline values: CDR1 MNHEY, CDR2 SMNVEV (reference sequence). V dropped 8 bases and J dropped 0 bases, with 20 bases sitting between them. The CDR3 length is 16 residues. The CDR3 spells CASAPERRDPSYEQYF. The CDR3 nucleotides read TGTGCCAGCGCCCCCGAAAGGCGGGACCCCTCCTACGAGCAGTACTTC.

The chain couples TRBV30 to TRBJ2-6; D ambiguous. Germline CDR1 GTSNPN, CDR2 SVGIG (reference sequence). This CDR3 comprises 17 residues. Between the trimmed V and J ends, which lost 5 bases and 0 bases, there was a span of 17 bases. Written as DNA, the CDR3 is TGTGCCTGGGACTCGGCCACGTCCTCCTCTGGGGCCAACGTCCTGACTTTC. Protein sequence: CAWDSATSSSGANVLTF. Together with reference TRBV30 and TRBJ2-6, the CDR3 gives the full variable domain: SQTIHQWPATLVQPVGSPLSLECTVEGTSNPNLYWYRQAAGRGLQLLFYSVGIGQISSEVPQNLSASRPQDRQFILSSKKLLLSDSGFYLCAWDSATSSSGANVLTFGAGSRLTVL.

The rearrangement joins TRBV6-5 to TRBJ1-2; D is possibly TRBD1 (6 bases). The CDR3 sequence is 14 residues long. With 5 bases removed from V and 6 bases from J, the gap between germline ends came to 16 bases. Germline lookup yields CDR1 MNHEY and CDR2 SVGAGI. DNA for the CDR3: TGTGCCAGCAGTCCCGACAGGCTGTACGATGGCTACACCTTC. It encodes CASSPDRLYDGYTF.

This clone was observed a handful of times. The chain combines TRBV2 with TRBJ2-7, with 7 bases lining up with TRBD2. This CDR3 comprises 13 residues. Germline CDR1 reads SNHLY; CDR2 reads FYNNEI. J lost 4 bases, V lost 3 bases, and 3 bases had no gene match. The CDR3 sequence: CASSDKRDYEQYF. As DNA, the CDR3 is TGTGCCAGCAGTGATAAGCGGGATTACGAGCAGTACTTC.

The V call is TRBV27, the J call TRBJ2-1; D remains unclear. The germline CDR1 and CDR2 sequences are MNHEY and SMNVEV (reference sequence). This CDR3 is built from 12 residues. The ends were cut back, 5 bases at V and 4 bases at J, with 6 bases in the middle. CDR3 DNA sequence: TGTGCCAGCAGTAACAGTTACAATGAGCAGTTCTTC. Translation gives CASSNSYNEQFF.

This chain joins TRBV7-3 and TRBJ2-1, with TRBD2 identical over 7 bases. V shed 3 bases and J 4 bases; nucleotides not matched to a gene: 6. The CDR3 is 15 residues long. Germline lookup yields CDR1 SGHTA and CDR2 FQGTGA. CDR3 loop: CASSFTSDLYNEQFF. The CDR3 bases are TGTGCCAGCAGCTTCACTAGCGACCTTTACAATGAGCAGTTCTTC. Combining the CDR3 with reference TRBV7-3 and TRBJ2-1 gives the whole variable domain GAGVSQTPSNKVTEKGKYVELRCDPISGHTALYWYRQSLGQGPEFLIYFQGTGAADDSGLPNDRFFAVRPEGSVSTLKIQRTERGDSAVYLCASSFTSDLYNEQFFGPGTRLTVL.

CDR3 loop: CASSYPWASGREKLFF. CDR3 nucleotide sequence: TGTGCCAGCAGTTATCCCTGGGCCTCAGGGAGAGAAAAACTGTTTTTT. The J gene is TRBJ1-4, the V gene TRBV28, with D tentatively TRBD1 (5 bases). Looked up from germline, CDR1 is MDHEN and CDR2 is SYDVKM. This CDR3 has 16 residues. Trimming cost V 4 bases and J 8 bases, with 20 bases left between them.

At least ten counts were recorded for this clone. The gene calls are TRBV29-1 and TRBJ2-7; the D gene could be TRBD1 or TRBD2 (8 bases each). CDR1 SQVTM and CDR2 ANQGSEA come from the germline V gene. The CDR3 runs to 11 residues. Trimming shortened V by 4 bases and J by 12 bases, and 16 bases separated the two germline ends. The CDR3 sequence is CSVAGGDRTYF. The DNA for the CDR3 is TGCAGCGTTGCGGGAGGGGACAGGACGTACTTC.

The V gene is TRBV2, the J gene TRBJ2-7, with TRBD2 matching over 16 bases. Unmatched junction bases numbered 18, after V lost 8 bases and J lost 5 bases. The CDR3 contains 19 residues. In germline, CDR1 is SNHLY, CDR2 FYNNEI. CDR3 amino acids: CASLGTSGRAAGLVDEQYF. The CDR3 bases are TGTGCCAGCCTAGGGACTAGCGGGAGGGCCGCTGGGTTGGTGGACGAGCAGTACTTC.

The genes are TRBV5-1 and TRBJ2-3; possibly TRBD1 for D (5 bases). CDR1 is SGHRS and CDR2 is YFSETQ in the germline V gene. Trimming removed 0 bases at V and 6 bases at J, with 11 bases between. This CDR3 region has 14 residues. The CDR3 sequence is CASSLGQGGDTQYF. The DNA of the CDR3 is TGCGCCAGCAGCTTGGGGCAGGGTGGGGATACGCAGTATTTT.

The rearrangement links TRBV6-6 to TRBJ1-2; possible D gene TRBD1, 6 bases. Trimming pared 6 bases from V and 3 bases from J, leaving 11 bases between. Per the germline V gene, CDR1 is MNHNY and CDR2 is SVGAGI (reference sequence). The length of the CDR3 is 13 residues. The CDR3 region is CASRTQGYYGYTF. The CDR3 region has the DNA TGTGCCAGCAGAACTCAGGGGTACTATGGCTACACCTTC.

The J gene is TRBJ1-5, the V gene TRBV15; D is uncertain. The CDR3 loop spans 14 amino acids. V shed 1 base and J shed 4 bases, with 8 bases lying between them. Germline V CDR1 and CDR2: LNHNV, YYDKDF (reference sequence). The CDR3 DNA is TGTGCCACCAGCAGAGCCGGTATGAATCAGCCCCAGCATTTT. Translation gives CATSRAGMNQPQHF. The full variable domain, its missing parts supplied by reference TRBV15 and TRBJ1-5, is DAMVIQNPRYQVTQFGKPVTLSCSQTLNHNVMYWYQQKSSQAPKLLFHYYDKDFNNEADTPDNFQSRRPNTSFCFLDIRSPGLGDTAMYLCATSRAGMNQPQHFGDGTRLSIL.

The chain recombines TRBV4-1 with TRBJ1-2, with 8 bases fitting TRBD1. The germline gives CDR1 MGHRA, CDR2 YSYEKL. The CDR3 totals 14 residues. The junction had 1 base not matched to a gene; V was cut back by 1 base and J by 3 bases. This CDR3 reads CASSQVGQDYGYTF. The CDR3, as DNA: TGCGCCAGCAGCCAAGTGGGACAGGACTATGGCTACACCTTC.

V usage is TRBV9 and J usage is TRBJ2-1, with TRBD2 matching over 11 bases. The CDR3 covers 15 residues. Unmatched junction bases numbered 1, after V lost 1 base and J lost 4 bases. Germline V gene lookup returns CDR1 SGDLS and CDR2 YYNGEE. This CDR3 reads CASSVLAGGYNEQFF. The CDR3 nucleotides read TGTGCCAGCAGCGTATTAGCGGGAGGGTACAATGAGCAGTTCTTC.

The chain recombines TRBV6-1 with TRBJ1-5; D call uncertain. The germline gives CDR1 MNHNS, CDR2 SASEGT. Trimming took 1 base from V and 1 from J, leaving 5 bases between them. This CDR3 has 14 residues. The CDR3 loop reads CASSEGGSNQPQHF. CDR3 bases: TGTGCCAGCAGTGAAGGTGGCAGCAATCAGCCCCAGCATTTT.

The V gene is TRBV18, the J gene TRBJ1-2; 9 positions match TRBD1. Trimming took 5 bases from V and 5 from J; bases not matched to a gene: 6. The length of the CDR3 is 14 residues. CDR1 and CDR2 from the germline V gene are KGHSH and LQKENI. The CDR3 spells CASSTGTGTYGYTF. The CDR3 bases are TGTGCCAGCTCAACCGGGACAGGGACGTATGGCTACACCTTC.

The rearrangement links TRBV7-3 to TRBJ1-1; tentatively, D is TRBD1 (5 bases). V lost 5 bases and J lost 1, with 11 bases in between. The CDR3 sequence is 14 residues long. Germline V gene lookup returns CDR1 SGHTA and CDR2 FQGTGA. CDR3 nucleotides: TGTGCCAGCAGCCGGCAGGGTGGGAACACTGAAGCTTTCTTT. It yields the protein CASSRQGGNTEAFF.

The genes are TRBV7-9 and TRBJ2-2; 14 nucleotides align to TRBD2. V shed 1 base, J shed 6 bases, and the junction held 4 bases outside the gene matches. The CDR3 totals 17 residues. Germline V gene data show CDR1 as SEHNR and CDR2 as FQNEAQ (reference sequence). This CDR3 reads CASSLEEGLAGAGELFF. DNA for the CDR3: TGTGCCAGCAGCTTAGAGGAGGGACTAGCGGGAGCCGGGGAGCTGTTTTTT.